These T cell receptor beta chains were read from a single sample in a study of blood T cells in healthy people across ages. TCRdb analysed the 5' RACE reads with MiXCR anew, one entry per CDR3 protein. The sample yields approximately 1.5 million distinct CDR3 sequences, 35% to 45% seen once. The sequenced sample consisted of blood. These receptors were collected from a woman in her late teens or twenties in good health. CDR3s leave out the opening cysteine and the closing phenylalanine or tryptophan.

TRBV25-1	14	TRBJ2-4	ASSDRDREGKNIQY
TRBV10-3	10	TRBJ1-5	AIAPSNQPQH
TRBV5-5	12	TRBJ2-1	ASSLTGGSDEQF
TRBV7-2	12	TRBJ1-2	ASSVVGGTYGYT
TRBV5-1	11	TRBJ2-1	ASRHRDLNEQF
TRBV20-1	15	NA	SARTLTGLGRGSEQF
TRBV2	13	TRBJ1-2	ASSGLSGLNYGYT
TRBV7-2	12	TRBJ2-3	ASSNSEAGNTQY
TRBV7-9	14	TRBJ2-4	ASSLGAGVKYNEQY
TRBV2	12	TRBJ1-1	ASSGRRLNTEAF
TRBV7-2	13	TRBJ2-1	ASRPLAGANNEQF
TRBV13	14	TRBJ2-1	ASSKEGGRAYNEQF
TRBV6-5	13	TRBJ1-1	ASSYSLYRVTEAF
TRBV20-1	12	TRBJ2-3	SARVAGRKVTQY
TRBV21-1	11	TRBJ1-5	ASMIGRVQPQH
TRBV4-3	12	TRBJ1-4	ASSQIQGYEKLF
TRBV6-2/TRBV6-3	12	TRBJ1-1	ASSYTGIYTEAF
TRBV7-2	13	NA	ASSTRPGQKNIQY